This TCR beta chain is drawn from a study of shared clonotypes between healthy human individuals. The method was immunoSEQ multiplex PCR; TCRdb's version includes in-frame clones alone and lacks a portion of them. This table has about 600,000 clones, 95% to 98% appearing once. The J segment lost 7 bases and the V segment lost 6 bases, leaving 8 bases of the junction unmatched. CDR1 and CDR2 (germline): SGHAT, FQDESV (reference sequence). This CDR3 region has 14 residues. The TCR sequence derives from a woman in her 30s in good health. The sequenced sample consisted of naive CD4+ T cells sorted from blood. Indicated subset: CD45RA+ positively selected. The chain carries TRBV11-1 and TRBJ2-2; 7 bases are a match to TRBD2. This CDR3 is CASRLGLEGGELFF. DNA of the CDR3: TGTGCCAGCAGACTTGGACTAGAGGGCGGGGAGCTGTTTTTT. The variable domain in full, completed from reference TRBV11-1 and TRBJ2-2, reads EAEVAQSPRYKITEKSQAVAFWCDPISGHATLYWYRQILGQGPELLVQFQDESVVDDSQLPKDRFSAERLKGVDSTLKIQPAELGDSAMYLCASRLGLEGGELFFGEGSRLTVL.